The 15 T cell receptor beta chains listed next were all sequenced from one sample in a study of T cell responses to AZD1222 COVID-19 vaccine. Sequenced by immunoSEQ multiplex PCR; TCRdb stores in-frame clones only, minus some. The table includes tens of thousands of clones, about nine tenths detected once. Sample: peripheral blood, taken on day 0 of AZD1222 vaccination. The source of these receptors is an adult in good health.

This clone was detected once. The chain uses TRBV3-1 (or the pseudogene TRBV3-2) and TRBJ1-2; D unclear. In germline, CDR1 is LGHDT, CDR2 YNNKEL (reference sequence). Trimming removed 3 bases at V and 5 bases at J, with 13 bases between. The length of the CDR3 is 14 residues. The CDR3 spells CASSQLGGSYGYTF. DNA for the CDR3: TGTGCCAGCAGCCAGTTGGGCGGGTCATATGGCTACACCTTC.

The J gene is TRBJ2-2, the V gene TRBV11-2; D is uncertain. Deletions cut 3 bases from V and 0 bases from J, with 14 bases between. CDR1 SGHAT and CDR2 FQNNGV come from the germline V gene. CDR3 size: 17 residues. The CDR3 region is CASSFFIRFANTGELFF. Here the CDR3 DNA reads TGTGCCAGCAGCTTTTTTATTCGCTTCGCGAACACCGGGGAGCTGTTTTTT.

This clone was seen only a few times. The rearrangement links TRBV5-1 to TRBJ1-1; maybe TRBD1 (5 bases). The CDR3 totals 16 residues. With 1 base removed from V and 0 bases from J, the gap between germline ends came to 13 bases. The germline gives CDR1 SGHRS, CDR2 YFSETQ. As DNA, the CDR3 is TGCGCCAGCAGCTTGTTGGGGGGTGGCGTGAACACTGAAGCTTTCTTT. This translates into CASSLLGGGVNTEAFF.

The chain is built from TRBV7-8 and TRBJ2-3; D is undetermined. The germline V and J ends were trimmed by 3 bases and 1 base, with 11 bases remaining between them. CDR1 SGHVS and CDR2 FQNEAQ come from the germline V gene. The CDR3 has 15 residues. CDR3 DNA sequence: TGTGCCAGCAGCTTTTATGGAACCCGCACAGATACGCAGTATTTT. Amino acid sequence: CASSFYGTRTDTQYF.

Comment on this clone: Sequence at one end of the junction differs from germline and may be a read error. Here the CDR3 reads CSARDLGEGRF. In nucleotides, the CDR3 is TGCAGTGCTAGAGATCTAGGGGAAGGCAGATTC. The chain recombines TRBV20-1 with TRBJ1-2; D is perhaps TRBD1 (5 bases). The CDR3 loop spans 11 amino acids. The germline gives CDR1 DFQATT, CDR2 SNEGSKA (reference sequence).

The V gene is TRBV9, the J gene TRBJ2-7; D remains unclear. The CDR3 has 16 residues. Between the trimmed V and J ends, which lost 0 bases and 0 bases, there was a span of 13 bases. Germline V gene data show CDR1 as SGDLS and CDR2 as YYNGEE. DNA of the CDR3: TGTGCCAGCAGCGTAGGTGCGATAGCCAGCTCCTACGAGCAGTACTTC. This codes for CASSVGAIASSYEQYF.

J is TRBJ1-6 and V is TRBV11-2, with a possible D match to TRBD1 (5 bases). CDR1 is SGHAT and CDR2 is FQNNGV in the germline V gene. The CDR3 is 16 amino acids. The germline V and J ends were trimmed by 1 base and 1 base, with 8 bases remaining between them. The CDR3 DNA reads TGTGCCAGCAGCTTAGTTAGGGGATCCTATAATTCACCCCTCCACTTT. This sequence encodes CASSLVRGSYNSPLHF.

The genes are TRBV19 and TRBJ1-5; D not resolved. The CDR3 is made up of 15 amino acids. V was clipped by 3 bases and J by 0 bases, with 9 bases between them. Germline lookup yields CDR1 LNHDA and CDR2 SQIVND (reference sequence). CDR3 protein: CASSISGYSNQPQHF. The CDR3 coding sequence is TGTGCCAGTAGTATTTCCGGCTATAGCAATCAGCCCCAGCATTTT. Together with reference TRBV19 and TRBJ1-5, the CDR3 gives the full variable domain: DGGITQSPKYLFRKEGQNVTLSCEQNLNHDAMYWYRQDPGQGLRLIYYSQIVNDFQKGDIAEGYSVSREKKESFPLTVTSAQKNPTAFYLCASSISGYSNQPQHFGDGTRLSIL.

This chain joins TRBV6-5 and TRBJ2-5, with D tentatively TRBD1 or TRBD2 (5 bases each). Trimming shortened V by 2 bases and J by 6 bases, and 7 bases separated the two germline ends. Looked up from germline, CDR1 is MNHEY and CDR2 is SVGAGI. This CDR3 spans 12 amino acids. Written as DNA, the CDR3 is TGTGCCAGCAGTTACGGGGACCAGACCCAGTACTTC. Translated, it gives CASSYGDQTQYF.

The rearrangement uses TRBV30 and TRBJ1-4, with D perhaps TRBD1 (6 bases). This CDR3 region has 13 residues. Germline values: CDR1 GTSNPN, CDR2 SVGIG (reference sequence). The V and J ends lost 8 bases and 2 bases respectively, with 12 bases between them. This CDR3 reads CASIQGTNEKLFF. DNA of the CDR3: TGTGCCAGCATACAGGGTACTAATGAAAAACTGTTTTTT.

This CDR3 reads CASSLRSQPQHF. In DNA form, the CDR3 reads TGTGCCAGCAGCTTAAGGAGTCAGCCCCAGCATTTT. The rearrangement uses TRBV7-2 and TRBJ1-5, with unresolved D. V lost 2 bases and J 6 bases, leaving 5 bases between the germline ends. Germline CDR1 is SGHTA and CDR2 is FQGNSA. The CDR3 is 12 amino acids.

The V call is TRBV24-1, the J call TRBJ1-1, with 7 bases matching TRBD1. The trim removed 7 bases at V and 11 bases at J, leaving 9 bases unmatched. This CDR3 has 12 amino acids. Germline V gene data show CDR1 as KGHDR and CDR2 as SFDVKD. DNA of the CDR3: TGTGCCACCAGCGGTGAGGGGGCTGTGGCTTTCTTT. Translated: CATSGEGAVAFF.

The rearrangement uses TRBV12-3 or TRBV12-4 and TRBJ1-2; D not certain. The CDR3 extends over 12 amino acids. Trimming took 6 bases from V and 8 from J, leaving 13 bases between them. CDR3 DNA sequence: TGTGCCAGCAGAGCGGCGGGGTCCGGCTACACCTTC. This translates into CASRAAGSGYTF.

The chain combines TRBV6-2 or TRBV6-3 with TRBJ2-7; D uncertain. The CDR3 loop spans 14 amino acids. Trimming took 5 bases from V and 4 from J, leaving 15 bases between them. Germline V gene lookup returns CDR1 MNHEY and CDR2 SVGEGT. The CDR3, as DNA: TGTGCCAGCAGTACACAGAGACTCCCGTACGAGCAGTACTTC. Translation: CASSTQRLPYEQYF.

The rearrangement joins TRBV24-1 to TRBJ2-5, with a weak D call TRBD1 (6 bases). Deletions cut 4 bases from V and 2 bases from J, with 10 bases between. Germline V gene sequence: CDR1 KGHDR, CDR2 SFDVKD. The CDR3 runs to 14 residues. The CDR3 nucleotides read TGTGCCACCAGTGAACGGACAGATCAAGAGACCCAGTACTTC. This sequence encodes CATSERTDQETQYF.